The present T cell receptor (beta chain) was sequenced within a study of T cells in Graves' hyperthyroidism and ophthalmopathy. Study-level background: Peripheral blood specimens were obtained at initial diagnosis, prior to any treatment.

V shed 0 bases and J shed 1 base, with 13 bases lying between them. Germline V gene sequence: CDR1 MDHEN, CDR2 SYDVKM. This CDR3 comprises 16 residues. RNA transcripts served as the template for amplifying TCR beta CDR3 regions. TCR CDR3 underwent first-round RT-PCR with the HTBI primer set. TCRdb itself ran the multiplex PCR reads through MiXCR, one entry per CDR3 protein. The table lists 300,000 to 450,000 distinct CDR3 sequences, approximately 14% of them singletons, with approximately 30% in the top ten. The chain is built from TRBV28 and TRBJ2-7; a weak D match, TRBD1 (5 bases). The TCR originated in a woman in her late teens or twenties with Graves' hyperthyroidism that later progressed to Graves' ophthalmopathy. Sequenced material: blood. The CDR3 loop is CASSLWDNRVSYEQYF. The CDR3 bases are TGTGCCAGCAGTTTATGGGACAACCGAGTATCCTACGAGCAGTACTTC.